One and the same sample provided the 14 T cell receptor beta chains below, sequenced in a study of cytomegalovirus exposure and HLA in healthy donors. Researchers ran the PCR with 60 Vbeta and 13 Jbeta primers. Some clones are missing from TCRdb's copy, which holds only in-frame ones; the method was immunoSEQ multiplex PCR. The sample holds 150,000 to 200,000 clones, about 64% seen once. Sequenced input: PBMCs. The receptors stem from a man aged 45 to 65 in good health and CMV-seronegative.

The chain is built from TRBV5-6 and TRBJ2-7, with a possible D match to TRBD2 (5 bases). The V gene's germline CDR1 is SGHDT and CDR2 YYEEEE. Between the trimmed V and J ends, which lost 4 bases and 0 bases, there was a span of 14 bases. The CDR3 is 15 residues long. CDR3 sequence (DNA): TGTGCCAGCAGCCTCCCCGGAGGCCTCTCCTACGAGCAGTACTTC. It specifies CASSLPGGLSYEQYF.

The CDR3 DNA reads TGTGCCAGCAGCTTAGGAGCTAACACTGAAGCTTTCTTT. Residues: CASSLGANTEAFF. The chain uses TRBV7-2 and TRBJ1-1; D call uncertain. This CDR3 is built from 13 residues. The V end was cut by 1 base, the J end by 2 bases, with 5 bases between. CDR1 and CDR2 (germline): SGHTA, FQGNSA.

The count of this clone is one. The chain couples TRBV4-1 to TRBJ1-5; 10 positions match TRBD1. V shed 2 bases, J shed 3 bases, and the junction held 7 bases outside the gene matches. The CDR3 consists of 17 residues. Germline V gene lookup returns CDR1 MGHRA and CDR2 YSYEKL. The CDR3 DNA reads as TGCGCCAGCAGCCAAAAGGGGACAGGGGACTCCAATCAGCCCCAGCATTTT. It encodes CASSQKGTGDSNQPQHF.

This clone was seen only a few times. J is TRBJ2-3 and V is TRBV19, with 7 bases lining up with TRBD2. Trimming removed 3 bases from V and 5 bases from J; junction bases left unmatched: 5. Germline V gives CDR1 LNHDA, CDR2 SQIVND (reference sequence). The CDR3 length is 14 residues. The CDR3 DNA reads TGTGCCAGTAGTATCGCGCAGCGGGGAGATACGCAGTATTTT. Translating it yields CASSIAQRGDTQYF.

V is TRBV15 and J is TRBJ1-2, with a tentative D call TRBD1 (6 bases). Germline V gives CDR1 LNHNV, CDR2 YYDKDF (reference sequence). Trimming left V 1 base short and J 2 bases short, with 8 bases between. The CDR3 runs 14 residues. CDR3 bases: TGTGCCACCAGCAGAGGGGGGGGCAACTATGGCTACACCTTC. Protein product: CATSRGGGNYGYTF. The variable domain in full, with the rest retrieved from reference TRBV15 and TRBJ1-2, is DAMVIQNPRYQVTQFGKPVTLSCSQTLNHNVMYWYQQKSSQAPKLLFHYYDKDFNNEADTPDNFQSRRPNTSFCFLDIRSPGLGDTAMYLCATSRGGGNYGYTFGSGTRLTVV.

This clone was detected a few times. The rearrangement links TRBV19 to TRBJ2-1; 9 bases are a match to TRBD1. After removal of 5 bases from V and 4 bases from J, the junction contained 6 bases not matched to a gene. Germline-derived CDR1 and CDR2 are LNHDA and SQIVND (reference sequence). This CDR3 has 15 residues. The DNA of the CDR3 is TGTGCCAGTAGTGTGGACAGGGGCCATTACAATGAGCAGTTCTTC. It specifies CASSVDRGHYNEQFF. The full variable domain, completed using reference TRBV19 and TRBJ2-1, is DGGITQSPKYLFRKEGQNVTLSCEQNLNHDAMYWYRQDPGQGLRLIYYSQIVNDFQKGDIAEGYSVSREKKESFPLTVTSAQKNPTAFYLCASSVDRGHYNEQFFGPGTRLTVL.

This chain connects TRBV5-1 to TRBJ2-3; D might be TRBD2 (5 bases). Germline V gene lookup returns CDR1 SGHRS and CDR2 YFSETQ. The CDR3 is made up of 13 amino acids. V shed 0 bases and J shed 5 bases, with 7 bases lying between them. CDR3 nucleotides: TGCGCCAGCAGCTTGGCCGGAGGAGATACGCAGTATTTT. As protein: CASSLAGGDTQYF.

V usage is TRBV28 and J usage is TRBJ1-2; D gene unclear. The CDR3 is 14 amino acids. Per germline, CDR1 MDHEN and CDR2 SYDVKM. Trimming removed 2 bases from V and 5 bases from J, with 12 bases in between. The DNA of the CDR3 is TGTGCCAGCAGTTTAGAAGGCCTCGGGTATGGCTACACCTTC. Amino acids: CASSLEGLGYGYTF.

The rearrangement joins TRBV27 to TRBJ1-2; D unclear. CDR1 is MNHEY, CDR2 SMNVEV, per germline (reference sequence). The V end lost 5 bases, the J end lost 4 bases, and 11 bases lay between the germline ends. The CDR3 sequence is 13 residues long. CDR3 sequence: CASSRVLGYGYTF. The CDR3, as DNA: TGTGCCAGCAGTCGGGTACTCGGCTATGGCTACACCTTC.

The V and J genes are TRBV23-1 and TRBJ2-7; D gene unclear. TRBV23-1 is sorted into the ORF group, with uncertain function. Trimming took off 6 bases at V and 3 bases at J, with 12 bases between the two ends. The CDR3 loop spans 13 amino acids. Written as DNA, the CDR3 is TGCGCCAGCAGCCCTGATCGAGACTACGAGCAGTACTTC. Its translation is CASSPDRDYEQYF.

This clone was counted once. J is TRBJ1-2 and V is TRBV28, with D unresolved. The CDR3 runs to 12 residues. CDR1 and CDR2 (germline): MDHEN, SYDVKM. V lost 6 bases to trimming and J lost 13 bases, with 18 bases between them. The CDR3 loop reads CASRIGGYGCTF. CDR3 nucleotide sequence: TGTGCCAGCAGAATCGGAGGTTATGGTTGCACCTTC.

The chain joins TRBV19 to TRBJ1-2; 8 positions match TRBD1. V gave up 3 bases and J gave up 8 bases; unmatched junction bases: 2. The CDR3 sequence is 12 residues long. Germline V gives CDR1 LNHDA, CDR2 SQIVND (reference sequence). The CDR3 DNA follows: TGTGCCAGTAGTATCAGGGGGCGAGGCTACACCTTC. Translating gives CASSIRGRGYTF. Based on the CDR3 plus reference TRBV19 and TRBJ1-2, the full variable domain is DGGITQSPKYLFRKEGQNVTLSCEQNLNHDAMYWYRQDPGQGLRLIYYSQIVNDFQKGDIAEGYSVSREKKESFPLTVTSAQKNPTAFYLCASSIRGRGYTFGSGTRLTVV.

This clone was counted between two and nine times. J is TRBJ1-1 and V is TRBV6-6; D possibly corresponds to TRBD1 (5 bases). CDR1 is MNHNY, CDR2 SVGAGI, per germline (reference sequence). The CDR3 covers 15 residues. The ends were cut back, 7 bases at V and 11 bases at J, with 26 bases in the middle. The CDR3 is CASMVFQGLGFEAFF. The CDR3 DNA is TGTGCCAGCATGGTATTTCAGGGATTGGGGTTTGAGGCTTTCTTT.

This clone was counted between two and nine times. This CDR3 is also generated by other DNA sequences in the sample. The chain links TRBV2 to TRBJ1-2, with 8 bases fitting TRBD1. The germline V gene has CDR1 SNHLY and CDR2 FYNNEI. The CDR3 length is 12 residues. V dropped 8 bases and J dropped 13; count of bases not matched to a gene: 12. CDR3 nucleotide sequence: TGTGCCAGCGCAAACCAGGGGGCTGCCTTCACCTTC. Translating gives CASANQGAAFTF.